The 10 T cell receptor beta chains reported below all come from one sample, sequenced in a study of technical replicates of blood from a few donors. Repertoires were generated with immunoSEQ multiplex PCR, while TCRdb's copy carries only in-frame clones and drops some. This sample has some 13,000 clones, with roughly nine tenths found just once. The sample taken for sequencing was PBMCs. The receptors were gathered from a human donor in good health.

As to this clone: A junction end diverges from the germline sequence, so it may reflect a read error. The chain links TRBV7-6 to TRBJ2-7; D possibly corresponds to TRBD1 (5 bases). This CDR3 comprises 11 residues. Germline V CDR1 and CDR2: SGHVS, FNYEAQ. CDR3: CASSGGAGVDF. CDR3 bases: TGTGCCAGCAGCGGTGGGGCAGGTGTCGACTTC.

The CDR3 here is CASRGGQVVSGANVLTF. The CDR3 bases are TGTGCCAGCAGAGGGGGACAGGTAGTCTCTGGGGCCAACGTCCTGACTTTC. V and J are TRBV28 and TRBJ2-6, with TRBD1 identical over 8 bases. Germline CDR1 and CDR2: MDHEN and SYDVKM. The length of the CDR3 is 17 residues. Trimming at V came to 6 bases and at J to 0 bases, leaving 7 bases not matched to a gene.

The genes are TRBV6-1 and TRBJ1-1, with unresolved D. CDR1 MNHNS and CDR2 SASEGT come from the germline V gene. The CDR3 covers 13 residues. V was trimmed by 4 bases and J by 4 bases, leaving 10 bases between them. In DNA, the CDR3 is TGTGCCAGCAGTGGCATGGAGGGCACTGAAGCTTTCTTT. Its protein is CASSGMEGTEAFF.

The chain couples TRBV7-2 to TRBJ2-1; 9 nucleotides align to TRBD2. CDR1 is SGHTA and CDR2 is FQGNSA in the germline V gene. Trimming at V came to 6 bases and at J to 7 bases, leaving 10 bases not matched to a gene. The CDR3 covers 15 residues. This CDR3 is CASRNSGSSTNEQFF. The CDR3 nucleotides read TGTGCCAGCAGAAATAGCGGGAGTTCTACGAATGAGCAGTTCTTC.

The chain combines TRBV5-1 with TRBJ1-1; TRBD1 matches 11 bases. V shed 3 bases, J shed 3 bases, and the junction held 4 bases outside the gene matches. Germline CDR1 and CDR2: SGHRS and YFSETQ. The CDR3 is 15 amino acids. The DNA of the CDR3 is TGCGCCAGCAGCTGGACAGGGGGCATGTACACTGAAGCTTTCTTT. Translation gives CASSWTGGMYTEAFF.

This chain connects TRBV7-2 to TRBJ1-2; 9 nucleotides align to TRBD1. CDR1 SGHTA and CDR2 FQGNSA come from the germline V gene. This CDR3 contains 17 residues. Losses at the gene ends were 5 bases for V and 6 bases for J; bases not matched to a gene: 16. The DNA for the CDR3 is TGTGCCAGCAGCGCCAACCGGACAGGGGCGATACTAAATGGCTACACCTTC. This translates into CASSANRTGAILNGYTF.

The rearrangement uses TRBV25-1 and TRBJ2-1, with D maybe TRBD2 (5 bases). The CDR3 covers 15 residues. V lost 6 bases and J lost 8, with 20 bases in between. CDR1 is MGHDK, CDR2 SYGVNS, per germline. The CDR3 region is CASRGSFLRADEQFF. DNA for the CDR3: TGTGCCAGCAGGGGATCCTTCCTTAGAGCGGATGAGCAGTTCTTC.

The V and J genes are TRBV10-1 and TRBJ2-6, with a possible D match to TRBD2 (6 bases). Trimming shortened V by 3 bases and J by 4 bases, and 10 bases separated the two germline ends. The CDR3 is 15 residues long. Germline-derived CDR1 and CDR2 are WNHNN and SYGVQD (reference sequence). The CDR3 here is CASSDGGSGANVLTF. The CDR3 region has the DNA TGCGCCAGCAGTGATGGGGGGTCCGGGGCCAACGTCCTGACTTTC.

The V call is TRBV11-3, the J call TRBJ1-1; 8 bases line up with TRBD1. With 3 bases clipped from V and 8 bases from J, the junction kept 5 bases outside the gene matches. This CDR3 spans 13 amino acids. The V gene's germline CDR1 is SGHNT and CDR2 YENEEA. CDR3 amino acids: CASSLTQGEEAFF. The CDR3 DNA follows: TGTGCCAGCAGCTTGACACAGGGGGAAGAAGCTTTCTTT.

V and J are TRBV2 and TRBJ2-1, with 8 positions matching TRBD2. Germline CDR1 and CDR2: SNHLY and FYNNEI. The trim removed 7 bases at V and 1 base at J, leaving 15 bases unmatched. The CDR3 covers 18 residues. The CDR3: CASKKVAGFEGSYNEQFF. CDR3 nucleotides: TGTGCCAGCAAAAAAGTAGCGGGATTTGAAGGTTCCTACAATGAGCAGTTCTTC.